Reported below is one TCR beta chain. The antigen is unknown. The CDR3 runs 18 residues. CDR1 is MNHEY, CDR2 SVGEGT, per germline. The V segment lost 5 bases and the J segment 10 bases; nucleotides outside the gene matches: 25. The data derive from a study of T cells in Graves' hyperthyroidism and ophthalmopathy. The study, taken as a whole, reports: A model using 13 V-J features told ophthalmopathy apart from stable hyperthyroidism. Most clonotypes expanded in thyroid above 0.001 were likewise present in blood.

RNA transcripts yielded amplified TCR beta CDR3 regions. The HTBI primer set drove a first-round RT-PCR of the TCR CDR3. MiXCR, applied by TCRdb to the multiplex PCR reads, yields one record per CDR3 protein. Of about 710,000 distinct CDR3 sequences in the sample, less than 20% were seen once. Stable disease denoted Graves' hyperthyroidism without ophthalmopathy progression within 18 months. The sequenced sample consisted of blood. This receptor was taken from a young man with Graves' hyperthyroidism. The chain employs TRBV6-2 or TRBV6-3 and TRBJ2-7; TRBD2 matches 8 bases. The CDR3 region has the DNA TGTGCCAGCAGTCCTCCTAGGGCGGGAGGCCCCGATCACGCCCGACAGTACTTC. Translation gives CASSPPRAGGPDHARQYF.